This T cell receptor (beta chain) was found in a study of identical twins. Many counts were recorded for this clonotype. Antigen specificity is unknown. The cDNA had a unique molecular identifier and a template-switch universal primer site. MiXCR, run by TCRdb on the 5' RACE reads, gives a single entry per CDR3 protein. There are around 670,000 distinct CDR3 sequences in the sample; 5.5% to 6.5% occur only once, and 1.5% to 2% lies in the top ten. Notes on the study in general: Zero-insertion analyses could be partly confounded by invariant MAIT and iNKT cells.

This CDR3 spans 14 amino acids. Germline trimming cut 3 bases from V and 5 bases from J; bases unmatched to any gene: 5. The sample comprised naive T cells sorted from blood. The receptor was derived from a man between 18 and 35 years old in good health. The V call is TRBV12-3 or TRBV12-4, the J call TRBJ2-5, with TRBD2 identical over 8 bases. The CDR3 region is CASSFVAGGETQYF. The CDR3 coding sequence is TGTGCCAGCAGTTTTGTTGCGGGAGGCGAGACCCAGTACTTC.